Sequencing of this TCR beta chain was carried out in a study of cytotoxic CD8 clonotypes in ibrutinib-treated CLL. Overall study context: Results showed around 24 partial and 2 complete responses; following median roughly 70 months, 14 remained remitted, about twelve advanced. The authors obtained response samples at a median of about 13 months of treatment, range 6 to 36. Overall study results and limits: Clonality was higher at baseline than in age-matched healthy donors and tracked circulating CD8+ T-cell counts.

V lost 6 bases, J lost 8 bases, and 15 bases lay in between. The CDR3 runs to 13 residues. The germline V gene encodes CDR1 SNHLY and CDR2 FYNNEI. As to this clone: Its antigen remains unknown.

The data were produced by immunoSEQ multiplex PCR, yet TCRdb's version contains in-frame clones alone and is incomplete. The sample has roughly 14,000 clones, more than 60% seen once; the top ten hold roughly 5.9%. Sequences were derived from PBMCs, sampled before ibrutinib treatment. The clonotype originates from a human donor with chronic lymphocytic leukemia. The chain has TRBV2 and TRBJ2-3; maybe TRBD1 (5 bases). The chain's CDR3 is CASSDDGARTQYF. The CDR3 nucleotides read TGTGCCAGCAGCGACGATGGGGCCCGTACGCAGTATTTT.